This entry concerns a single TCR beta chain. What it binds is unknown. Profiling relied on immunoSEQ multiplex PCR, and the TCRdb table lists in-frame clones only, not all of them. Here the sample spans 85,000 to 130,000 clones, about 93% being singletons. The germline V gene has CDR1 SGHRS and CDR2 YFSETQ. The CDR3 runs to 16 residues. The V and J ends lost 3 bases and 4 bases, in that order; junction bases with no gene match: 10. These data belong to a study of siplizumab effects on memory and regulatory T cells. Overall study results and limits: There was no confirmation of the suppressive function of proliferating Tregs from siplizumab cultures.

The specimen sequenced was Tregs sorted from blood. The receptor was isolated from a human donor in good health. This sequence joins TRBV5-1 and TRBJ1-3; TRBD1 agrees at 7 bases. The CDR3 loop reads CASSSRGLGWGNTIYF. Written as DNA, the CDR3 is TGCGCCAGCAGCTCCAGGGGGTTGGGATGGGGAAACACCATATATTTT.